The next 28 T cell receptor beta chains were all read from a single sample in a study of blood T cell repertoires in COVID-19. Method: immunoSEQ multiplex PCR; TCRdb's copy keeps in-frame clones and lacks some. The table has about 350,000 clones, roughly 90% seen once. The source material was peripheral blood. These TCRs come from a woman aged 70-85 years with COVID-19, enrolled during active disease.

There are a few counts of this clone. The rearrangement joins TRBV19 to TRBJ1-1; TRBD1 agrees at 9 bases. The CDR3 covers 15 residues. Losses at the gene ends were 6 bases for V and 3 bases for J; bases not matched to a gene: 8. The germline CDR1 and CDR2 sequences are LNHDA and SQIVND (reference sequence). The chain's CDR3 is CASRHRDRVDTEAFF. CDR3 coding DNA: TGTGCCAGTAGACACCGGGACAGGGTTGACACTGAAGCTTTCTTT.

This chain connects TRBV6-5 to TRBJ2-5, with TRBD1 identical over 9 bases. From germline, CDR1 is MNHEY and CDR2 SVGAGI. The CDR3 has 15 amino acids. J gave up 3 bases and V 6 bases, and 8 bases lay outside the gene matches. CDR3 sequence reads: CASSYAGTGKETQYF. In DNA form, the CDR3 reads TGTGCCAGCAGCTATGCCGGGACAGGGAAAGAGACCCAGTACTTC.

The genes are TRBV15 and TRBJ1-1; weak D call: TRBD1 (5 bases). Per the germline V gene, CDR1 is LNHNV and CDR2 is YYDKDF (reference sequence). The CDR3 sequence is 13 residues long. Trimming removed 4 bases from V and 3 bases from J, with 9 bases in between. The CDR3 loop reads CATSKEGDTEAFF. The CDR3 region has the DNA TGTGCCACCAGCAAAGAAGGGGACACTGAAGCTTTCTTT.

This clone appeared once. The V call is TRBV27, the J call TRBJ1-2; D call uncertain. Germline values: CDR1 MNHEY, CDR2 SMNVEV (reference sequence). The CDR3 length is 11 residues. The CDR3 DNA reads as TGTGCTTTCCACATGCACTATGGCTACACCTTC. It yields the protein CAFHMHYGYTF.

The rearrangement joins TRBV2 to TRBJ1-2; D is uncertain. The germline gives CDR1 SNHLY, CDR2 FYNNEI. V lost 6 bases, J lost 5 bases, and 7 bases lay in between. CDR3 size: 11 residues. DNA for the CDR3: TGTGCCAGCAGCCCTATGTATGGCTACACCTTC. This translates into CASSPMYGYTF.

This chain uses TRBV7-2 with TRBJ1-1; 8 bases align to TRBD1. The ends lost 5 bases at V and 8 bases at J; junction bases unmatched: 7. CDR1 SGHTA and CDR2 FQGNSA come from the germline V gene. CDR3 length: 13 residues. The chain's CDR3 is CASSPDRVTEAFF. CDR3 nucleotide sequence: TGTGCCAGCAGCCCGGACAGGGTAACCGAAGCTTTCTTT.

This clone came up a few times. The CDR3 sequence: CASSLSWRESYEQYF. CDR3 bases: TGTGCCAGCAGTTTATCTTGGCGGGAGTCCTACGAGCAGTACTTC. The chain is built from TRBV28 and TRBJ2-7; 7 bases match TRBD2. The CDR3 extends over 15 amino acids. CDR1 MDHEN and CDR2 SYDVKM come from the germline V gene. V shed 1 base and J 1 base; nucleotides not matched to a gene: 4.

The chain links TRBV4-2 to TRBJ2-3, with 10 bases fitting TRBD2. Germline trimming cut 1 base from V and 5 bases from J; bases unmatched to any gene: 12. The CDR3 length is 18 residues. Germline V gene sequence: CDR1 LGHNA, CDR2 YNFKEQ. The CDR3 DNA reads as TGTGCCAGCAGCCAAGGCGGGAGCGGGGGGGCCACGGGAGATACGCAGTATTTT. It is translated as CASSQGGSGGATGDTQYF.

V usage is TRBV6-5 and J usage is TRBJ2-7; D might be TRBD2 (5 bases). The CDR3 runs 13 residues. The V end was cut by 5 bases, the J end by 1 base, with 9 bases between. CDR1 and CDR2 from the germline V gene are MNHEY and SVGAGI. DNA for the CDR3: TGTGCCAGCAGTCGGGGAGAGTCCTACGAGCAGTACTTC. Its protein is CASSRGESYEQYF.

For the CDR3, the DNA is TGCGCCAGCAGCCAGTGGAGCTCTGGAAACACCATATATTTT. Its translation: CASSQWSSGNTIYF. V usage is TRBV4-1 and J usage is TRBJ1-3; the D is unclear. Germline CDR1 reads MGHRA; CDR2 reads YSYEKL. This CDR3 has 14 residues. Trimming removed 3 bases from V and 0 bases from J, with 6 bases in between.

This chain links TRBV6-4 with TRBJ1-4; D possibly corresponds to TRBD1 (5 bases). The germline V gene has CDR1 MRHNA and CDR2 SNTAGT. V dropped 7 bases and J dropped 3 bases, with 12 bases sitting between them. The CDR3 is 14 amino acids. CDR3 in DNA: TGTGCCAGCACCCGGGGACTGTCTAATGAAAAACTGTTTTTT. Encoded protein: CASTRGLSNEKLFF.

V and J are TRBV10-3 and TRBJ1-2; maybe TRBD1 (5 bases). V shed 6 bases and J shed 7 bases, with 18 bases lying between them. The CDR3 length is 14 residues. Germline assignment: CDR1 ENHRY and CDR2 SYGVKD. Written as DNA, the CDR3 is TGTGCCATCAGCCGGGACTCCAGCTCGGGTGGCTACACCTTC. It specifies CAISRDSSSGGYTF.

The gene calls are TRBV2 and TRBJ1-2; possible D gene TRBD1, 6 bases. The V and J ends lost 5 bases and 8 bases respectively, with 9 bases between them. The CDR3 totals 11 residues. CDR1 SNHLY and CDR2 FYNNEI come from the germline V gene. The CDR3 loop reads CASSTGYGYTF. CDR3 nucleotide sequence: TGTGCCAGCAGTACAGGGTACGGCTACACCTTC.

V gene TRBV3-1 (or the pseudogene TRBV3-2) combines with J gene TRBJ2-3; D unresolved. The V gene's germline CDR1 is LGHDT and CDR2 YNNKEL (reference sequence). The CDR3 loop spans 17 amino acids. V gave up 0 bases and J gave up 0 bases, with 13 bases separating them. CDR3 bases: TGTGCCAGCAGCCAAGATTTAAGACTCCTCAGCACAGATACGCAGTATTTT. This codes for CASSQDLRLLSTDTQYF.

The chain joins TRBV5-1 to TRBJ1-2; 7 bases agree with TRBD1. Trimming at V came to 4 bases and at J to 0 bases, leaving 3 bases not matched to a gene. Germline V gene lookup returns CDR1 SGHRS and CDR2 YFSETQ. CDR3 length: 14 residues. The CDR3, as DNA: TGCGCCAGCAGCGAGGGGGCCTCTAACTATGGCTACACCTTC. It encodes CASSEGASNYGYTF. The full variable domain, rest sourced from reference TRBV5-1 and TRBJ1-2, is KAGVTQTPRYLIKTRGQQVTLSCSPISGHRSVSWYQQTPGQGLQFLFEYFSETQRNKGNFPGRFSGRQFSNSRSEMNVSTLELGDSALYLCASSEGASNYGYTFGSGTRLTVV.

CDR3 in DNA: TGTGCCAGCAGCTCGGACTACCTTTCACCCCTCCACTTT. This gives the protein CASSSDYLSPLHF. The chain is built from TRBV5-8 and TRBJ1-6, with D unclear. V was pared by 3 bases and J by 9 bases, with 10 bases between. The CDR3 runs 13 residues. Germline V lookup: CDR1 SGHTS, CDR2 YDEGEE.

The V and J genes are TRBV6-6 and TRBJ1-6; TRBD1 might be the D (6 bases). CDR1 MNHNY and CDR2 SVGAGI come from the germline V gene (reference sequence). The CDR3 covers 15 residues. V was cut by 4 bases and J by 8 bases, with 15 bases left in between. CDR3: CASSSFDRPHSPLHF. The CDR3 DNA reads TGTGCCAGCAGTTCCTTCGACAGGCCTCATTCACCCCTCCACTTT.

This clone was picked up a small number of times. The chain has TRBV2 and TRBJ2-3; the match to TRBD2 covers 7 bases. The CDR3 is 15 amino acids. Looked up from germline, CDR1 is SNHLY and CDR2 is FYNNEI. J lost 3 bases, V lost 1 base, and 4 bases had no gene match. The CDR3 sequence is CASSEGGLETDTQYF. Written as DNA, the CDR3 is TGTGCCAGCAGTGAAGGAGGACTAGAGACAGATACGCAGTATTTT.

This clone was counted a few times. The CDR3 protein is CASLPWGLAGANEQFF. CDR3 coding DNA: TGTGCCAGCTTACCCTGGGGGCTAGCGGGGGCAAATGAGCAGTTCTTC. The chain links TRBV13 to TRBJ2-1; 10 bases line up with TRBD2. Germline V gene sequence: CDR1 PRHDT, CDR2 FYEKMQ (reference sequence). This CDR3 region has 16 residues. V lost 8 bases, J lost 7 bases, and 14 bases stayed unmatched.

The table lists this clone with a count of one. In DNA form, the CDR3 reads TGTGCCAGCCGAGGGGTAGCGGGGGCCCAAGAGACCCAGTACTTC. Residues: CASRGVAGAQETQYF. The chain uses TRBV7-2 and TRBJ2-5; 9 nucleotides align to TRBD2. CDR3 size: 15 residues. CDR1 is SGHTA and CDR2 is FQGNSA in the germline V gene. V was clipped by 8 bases and J by 1 base; unmatched bases: 8. Variable domain in full (rest from reference TRBV7-2 and TRBJ2-5): GAGVSQSPSNKVTEKGKDVELRCDPISGHTALYWYRQSLGQGLEFLIYFQGNSAPDKSGLPSDRFSAERTGGSVSTLTIQRTQQEDSAVYLCASRGVAGAQETQYFGPGTRLLVL.

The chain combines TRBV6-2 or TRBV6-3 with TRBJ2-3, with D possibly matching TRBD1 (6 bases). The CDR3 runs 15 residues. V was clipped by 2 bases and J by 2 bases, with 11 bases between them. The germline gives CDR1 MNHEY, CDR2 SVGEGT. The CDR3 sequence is CASSYTGQFTDTQYF. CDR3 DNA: TGTGCCAGCAGTTACACCGGACAGTTCACAGATACGCAGTATTTT.

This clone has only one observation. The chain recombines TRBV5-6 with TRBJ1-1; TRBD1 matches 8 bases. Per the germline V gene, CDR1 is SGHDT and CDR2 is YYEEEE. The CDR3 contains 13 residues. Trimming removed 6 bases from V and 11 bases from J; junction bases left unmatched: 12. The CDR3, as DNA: TGTGCCAGCACCTATGGACAGGGCCCTTGGGCTTTCTTT. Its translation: CASTYGQGPWAFF.

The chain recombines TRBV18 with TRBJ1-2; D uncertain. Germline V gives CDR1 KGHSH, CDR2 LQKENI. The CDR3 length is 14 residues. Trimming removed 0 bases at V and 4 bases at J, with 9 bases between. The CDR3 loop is CASSPPGDIYGYTF. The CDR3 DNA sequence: TGTGCCAGCTCACCACCGGGAGACATCTATGGCTACACCTTC. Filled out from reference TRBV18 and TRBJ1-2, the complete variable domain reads NAGVMQNPRHLVRRRGQEARLRCSPMKGHSHVYWYRQLPEEGLKFMVYLQKENIIDESGMPKERFSAEFPKEGPSILRIQQVVRGDSAAYFCASSPPGDIYGYTFGSGTRLTVV.

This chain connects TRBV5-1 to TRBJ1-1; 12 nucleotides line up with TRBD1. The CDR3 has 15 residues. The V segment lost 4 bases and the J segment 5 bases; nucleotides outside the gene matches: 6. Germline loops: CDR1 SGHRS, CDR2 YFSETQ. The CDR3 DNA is TGCGCCAGCAGCAAGGGACAGGGGGCATTGACTGAAGCTTTCTTT. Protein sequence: CASSKGQGALTEAFF.

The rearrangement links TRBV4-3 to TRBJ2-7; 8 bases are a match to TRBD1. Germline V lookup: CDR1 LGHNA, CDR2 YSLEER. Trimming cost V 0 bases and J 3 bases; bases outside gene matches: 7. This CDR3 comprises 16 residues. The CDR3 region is CASSQDHGQGVYEQYF. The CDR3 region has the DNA TGCGCCAGCAGCCAAGATCATGGACAGGGAGTCTACGAGCAGTACTTC.

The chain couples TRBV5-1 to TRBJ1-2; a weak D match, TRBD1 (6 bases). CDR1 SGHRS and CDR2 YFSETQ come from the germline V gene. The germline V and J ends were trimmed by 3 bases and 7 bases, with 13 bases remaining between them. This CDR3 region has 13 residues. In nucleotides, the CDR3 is TGCGCCAGCAGCTCGATCGTCAGGGGTGGCTACACCTTC. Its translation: CASSSIVRGGYTF.

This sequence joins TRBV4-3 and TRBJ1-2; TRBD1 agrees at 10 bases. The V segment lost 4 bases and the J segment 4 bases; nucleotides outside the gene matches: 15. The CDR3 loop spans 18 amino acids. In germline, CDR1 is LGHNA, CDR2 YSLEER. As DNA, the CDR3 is TGCGCCAGCAGCCTCCTGATAGGGACAGGGGCGTCGATCTATGGCTACACCTTC. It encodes CASSLLIGTGASIYGYTF.

CDR3 sequence reads: CASSVASGYYNEQFF. CDR3 DNA sequence: TGTGCCAGCAGCGTAGCTAGCGGATACTACAATGAGCAGTTCTTC. The chain employs TRBV9 and TRBJ2-1, with 7 bases aligning to TRBD2. CDR1 and CDR2 from the germline V gene are SGDLS and YYNGEE. The CDR3 spans 15 residues. Trimming at V came to 0 bases and at J to 3 bases, leaving 3 bases not matched to a gene.